Below, 5 T cell receptor beta chains from the same sample are listed, as sequenced in a study of cytomegalovirus exposure and HLA in healthy donors. This table comes from immunoSEQ multiplex PCR, and its TCRdb copy is limited to in-frame clones, with some not included. The table has some 320,000 clones, roughly 87% seen once. Sequencing was done on a sample of PBMCs. These TCRs come from a woman aged 25 to 39 in good health and CMV-seropositive.

In regard to this clone: Other DNA sequences in the same sample also yield this CDR3. This sequence joins TRBV5-6 and TRBJ2-7, with D uncertain. The V gene lost 0 bases and the J gene lost 0 bases, with 4 bases spanning the gap. The CDR3 covers 13 residues. Germline CDR1 and CDR2: SGHDT and YYEEEE. CDR3 coding DNA: TGTGCCAGCAGCTTGGGGAGCTCCTACGAGCAGTACTTC. Its protein is CASSLGSSYEQYF.

In DNA form, the CDR3 reads TGTGCCAGCGGGGGGGTGGTAGATGAGCAGTTCTTC. Translated, it gives CASGGVVDEQFF. The V and J genes are TRBV7-9 and TRBJ2-1; 7 bases line up with TRBD2. Germline CDR1 SEHNR, CDR2 FQNEAQ (reference sequence). The CDR3 runs 12 residues. Trimming removed 8 bases from V and 8 bases from J; junction bases left unmatched: 6.

The V and J genes are TRBV27 and TRBJ2-1; TRBD2 might be the D (6 bases). V shed 2 bases and J shed 1 base, with 18 bases lying between them. There are 18 residues in the CDR3. Germline V gene sequence: CDR1 MNHEY, CDR2 SMNVEV (reference sequence). The CDR3 DNA follows: TGTGCCAGCAGTTTACACATACTGGGGGGAGCGTCCTACAATGAGCAGTTCTTC. This sequence encodes CASSLHILGGASYNEQFF.

The chain recombines TRBV25-1 with TRBJ2-7; D gene uncertain. The CDR3 is 13 residues long. The V and J ends lost 3 bases and 0 bases respectively, with 6 bases between them. In germline, CDR1 is MGHDK, CDR2 SYGVNS. CDR3 nucleotide sequence: TGTGCCAGCAGTGAGGCCAGCTCCTACGAGCAGTACTTC. It specifies CASSEASSYEQYF.

The genes are TRBV2 and TRBJ2-7; 10 bases match TRBD1. The length of the CDR3 is 14 residues. Germline-derived CDR1 and CDR2 are SNHLY and FYNNEI. V dropped 6 bases and J dropped 2; count of bases not matched to a gene: 4. DNA of the CDR3: TGTGCCAGCAGCCGGGACAGGGGTACCTACGAGCAGTACTTC. Translating it yields CASSRDRGTYEQYF.